This entry lists 23 T cell receptor beta chains sequenced from one sample in a study of CD8 T cells in ankylosing spondylitis (dated by TCRdb to about 2017). The library was made by 5' RACE. Sequencing instrument: Illumina HiSeq 2500. Using fastp at Q25 and MiXCR, TCRdb reprocessed the public reads and kept productive beta chains. Entries that share a CDR3 protein sequence are merged under the most common genes and DNA. The sample data list about 240,000 distinct CDR3 sequences, and around 7.8% of these were observed just once. The ten largest clones take up 6.8% of the sample. The sequenced material came from blood, either unsorted or a sorted T cell fraction (not recorded which). Receptor source: a male donor with ankylosing spondylitis or in good health (not recorded which).

Many counts were recorded for this clonotype. The chain links TRBV20-1 to TRBJ1-4, with D possibly being TRBD1 (6 bases). Germline CDR1 and CDR2: DFQATT and SNEGSKA (reference sequence). The CDR3 is 11 amino acids. Between the trimmed V and J ends, which lost 4 bases and 8 bases, there was a span of 8 bases. CDR3 sequence reads: CSANDREKLFF. DNA for the CDR3: TGCAGTGCTAACGACAGGGAAAAACTGTTTTTT.

This clonotype was counted many times. The chain employs TRBV10-3 and TRBJ2-1, with 10 bases that match TRBD2. CDR3 size: 20 residues. Germline V lookup: CDR1 ENHRY, CDR2 SYGVKD. With V trimmed by 5 bases and J by 2 bases, 18 bases remained unmatched. The CDR3 region has the DNA TGTGCCATCAGTTTGGCGGGGGACAGGTTAGCGGGGGGCCCCTACAATGAGCAGTTCTTC. This codes for CAISLAGDRLAGGPYNEQFF.

V and J are TRBV7-2 and TRBJ2-7, with 8 bases identical to TRBD1. The ends lost 5 bases at V and 0 bases at J; junction bases unmatched: 12. There are 17 residues in the CDR3. Germline V lookup: CDR1 SGHTA, CDR2 FQGNSA. CDR3 nucleotide sequence: TGTGCCAGCAGCCCTCGGGACAGGAACCCCTTCTCCTACGAGCAGTACTTC. Its protein is CASSPRDRNPFSYEQYF.

In this sample, this clonotype turned up many times. This chain uses TRBV9 with TRBJ2-2, with D perhaps being TRBD1 or TRBD2 (5 bases each). Germline V gives CDR1 SGDLS, CDR2 YYNGEE. The CDR3 totals 14 residues. Trimming removed 7 bases at V and 0 bases at J, with 10 bases between. CDR3 in amino acids: CASSGPSNTGELFF. The CDR3 region has the DNA TGTGCCAGCTCGGGACCATCGAACACCGGGGAGCTGTTTTTT.

This clonotype has a count of ten or more. V usage is TRBV27 and J usage is TRBJ1-2; D is unclear. V was trimmed by 7 bases and J by 6 bases, leaving 9 bases between them. Germline CDR1 and CDR2: MNHEY and SMNVEV (reference sequence). CDR3 length: 11 amino acids. The CDR3 is CASTGGHGYTF. The CDR3 bases are TGTGCCAGCACGGGAGGGCATGGCTACACCTTC.

The table lists this clonotype with many counts. The chain is built from TRBV19 and TRBJ2-7; D assignment may be TRBD1 or TRBD2 (5 bases each). The CDR3 loop spans 16 amino acids. The V and J ends lost 5 bases and 0 bases respectively, with 17 bases between them. Germline CDR1 is LNHDA and CDR2 is SQIVND (reference sequence). The CDR3 is CASSAAGTLGSYEQYF. Here the CDR3 DNA reads TGTGCCAGTAGTGCGGCCGGGACCCTGGGCTCCTACGAGCAGTACTTC.

This clonotype was observed at least ten times. The chain joins TRBV11-1 to TRBJ2-5, with D possibly being TRBD2 (6 bases). Germline V gene data show CDR1 as SGHAT and CDR2 as FQDESV (reference sequence). Trimming left V 3 bases short and J 2 bases short, with 13 bases between. The CDR3 totals 15 residues. CDR3 nucleotides: TGTGCCAGCAGCTTTGGTAGCGGAGCTCAAGAGACCCAGTACTTC. Residues: CASSFGSGAQETQYF.

This clonotype appeared many times. The V gene is TRBV5-1, the J gene TRBJ2-3; the D gene is possibly TRBD2 (6 bases). V shed 3 bases and J shed 1 base, with 9 bases lying between them. The CDR3 spans 14 residues. The germline V gene has CDR1 SGHRS and CDR2 YFSETQ. The CDR3 DNA follows: TGCGCCAGCAGCTCGGGACTTCGCACAGATACGCAGTATTTT. Amino acid sequence: CASSSGLRTDTQYF.

The J gene is TRBJ2-1, the V gene TRBV7-6; no clear D. This CDR3 is built from 15 residues. CDR1 is SGHVS and CDR2 is FNYEAQ in the germline V gene. V was cut by 5 bases and J by 1 base, with 12 bases left in between. CDR3: CASSPAQGSYNEQFF. In DNA form, the CDR3 reads TGTGCCAGCAGCCCCGCCCAAGGTTCCTACAATGAGCAGTTCTTC. The whole variable domain, remainder taken from reference TRBV7-6 and TRBJ2-1, is GAGVSQSPRYKVTKRGQDVALRCDPISGHVSLYWYRQALGQGPEFLTYFNYEAQQDKSGLPNDRFSAERPEGSISTLTIQRTEQRDSAMYRCASSPAQGSYNEQFFGPGTRLTVL.

This clonotype was picked up a small number of times. The gene calls are TRBV7-9 and TRBJ1-4; maybe TRBD1 (6 bases). The CDR3 spans 14 residues. Trimming removed 4 bases at V and 7 bases at J, with 13 bases between. Germline assignment: CDR1 SEHNR and CDR2 FQNEAQ (reference sequence). The CDR3 DNA reads TGTGCCAGCAGCTCCCTAGGGACATCTGAAAAACTGTTTTTT. Translated, it gives CASSSLGTSEKLFF.

This clonotype was counted many times. The rearrangement joins TRBV5-1 to TRBJ2-7; a weak D match, TRBD1 (5 bases). The V end was cut by 3 bases, the J end by 6 bases, with 19 bases between. The CDR3 has 15 residues. CDR1 is SGHRS and CDR2 is YFSETQ in the germline V gene. The CDR3 nucleotides are TGCGCCAGCAGCTCGCTCGTGGGGCGCAGGATCGAGCAGTACTTC. This gives the protein CASSSLVGRRIEQYF.

This clonotype appeared many times. V gene TRBV10-2 combines with J gene TRBJ2-2, with 7 bases lining up with TRBD2. Germline V gene data show CDR1 as WSHSY and CDR2 as SAAADI. V was clipped by 8 bases and J by 4 bases; unmatched bases: 1. The CDR3 is 12 amino acids. The CDR3: CASWEGTGELFF. CDR3 DNA sequence: TGCGCCAGCTGGGAGGGCACCGGGGAGCTGTTTTTT.

This clonotype showed up many times. The rearrangement joins TRBV3-1 to TRBJ2-7, with TRBD2 identical over 8 bases. Germline CDR1 reads LGHDT; CDR2 reads YNNKEL (reference sequence). The CDR3 sequence is 15 residues long. Germline trimming cut 4 bases from V and 6 bases from J; bases unmatched to any gene: 11. The CDR3 DNA reads TGTGCCAGCAGCCGAGACGGGACTAGAGCGTCCGAGCAGTACTTC. Amino acid sequence: CASSRDGTRASEQYF.

In this sample, this clonotype turned up once. The gene calls are TRBV20-1 and TRBJ1-1; no definite D call. CDR1 DFQATT and CDR2 SNEGSKA come from the germline V gene (reference sequence). The CDR3 length is 12 residues. V shed 3 bases and J shed 4 bases, with 9 bases lying between them. The CDR3 DNA is TGCAGTGCTAGGGACCTCAGCACTGAAGCTTTCTTT. Translation gives CSARDLSTEAFF.

This clonotype was observed many times. The chain recombines TRBV20-1 with TRBJ1-1; 10 bases line up with TRBD1. CDR3 length equals 16 residues. Trimming at V came to 5 bases and at J to 4 bases, leaving 13 bases not matched to a gene. CDR1 is DFQATT and CDR2 is SNEGSKA in the germline V gene (reference sequence). DNA of the CDR3: TGCAGTGCTCGCGTCCCGGGACAGGGGAGTGGCACTGAAGCTTTCTTT. This encodes CSARVPGQGSGTEAFF.

The chain is built from TRBV2 and TRBJ1-2; possible D gene TRBD1, 6 bases. V was cut by 3 bases and J by 5 bases, with 7 bases left in between. CDR1 and CDR2 from the germline V gene are SNHLY and FYNNEI. This CDR3 has 12 amino acids. CDR3 bases: TGTGCCAGCAGTGAGAGGGGGTATGGCTACACCTTC. This translates into CASSERGYGYTF.

This clonotype occurred many times. This chain uses TRBV19 with TRBJ1-5; D remains ambiguous. The V end lost 3 bases, the J end lost 7 bases, and 13 bases lay between the germline ends. The CDR3 is 14 residues long. Germline lookup yields CDR1 LNHDA and CDR2 SQIVND (reference sequence). CDR3 sequence reads: CASSMRHLGQPQHF. The CDR3 DNA sequence: TGTGCCAGTAGTATGCGGCATTTAGGACAGCCCCAGCATTTT.

This clonotype was seen at least ten times. The gene calls are TRBV6-1 and TRBJ1-5; 8 bases align to TRBD1. Germline CDR1 and CDR2: MNHNS and SASEGT. The CDR3 runs 15 residues. The junction had 5 bases not matched to a gene; V was cut back by 6 bases and J by 1 base. The CDR3 reads CASRDREGSNQPQHF. In nucleotides, the CDR3 is TGTGCCAGCAGGGACAGGGAAGGAAGCAATCAGCCCCAGCATTTT.

There are many counts of this clonotype. The chain employs TRBV7-3 and TRBJ2-1; the D gene is possibly TRBD2 (5 bases). The CDR3 sequence is 16 residues long. Germline V gene lookup returns CDR1 SGHTA and CDR2 FQGTGA. Between the trimmed V and J ends, which lost 2 bases and 1 base, there was a span of 12 bases. Here the CDR3 reads CASSLDAGVSYNEQFF. CDR3 DNA: TGTGCCAGCAGCTTAGACGCGGGCGTATCCTACAATGAGCAGTTCTTC.

This clonotype was picked up many times. The gene calls are TRBV5-1 and TRBJ1-4; D remains ambiguous. The germline gives CDR1 SGHRS, CDR2 YFSETQ. The CDR3 loop spans 16 amino acids. The germline V and J ends were trimmed by 0 bases and 8 bases, with 17 bases remaining between them. CDR3 DNA sequence: TGCGCCAGCAGCTTGGAGGGTCGGCTGGGAGACGAAAAACTGTTTTTT. Residues: CASSLEGRLGDEKLFF.

This clonotype was seen many times. The chain has TRBV30 and TRBJ1-2; 10 nucleotides line up with TRBD1. V was pared by 1 base and J by 4 bases, with 9 bases of the junction left unmatched. Germline V lookup: CDR1 GTSNPN, CDR2 SVGIG (reference sequence). The CDR3 loop spans 16 amino acids. The CDR3, as DNA: TGTGCCTGGAGTGACCGGGACAGGGGTAGTAGCTATGGCTACACCTTC. Its translation is CAWSDRDRGSSYGYTF. Drawing the rest from reference TRBV30 and TRBJ1-2, the complete variable domain is SQTIHQWPATLVQPVGSPLSLECTVEGTSNPNLYWYRQAAGRGLQLLFYSVGIGQISSEVPQNLSASRPQDRQFILSSKKLLLSDSGFYLCAWSDRDRGSSYGYTFGSGTRLTVV.

This clonotype was counted between two and nine times. The chain uses TRBV20-1 and TRBJ2-2; 9 bases agree with TRBD2. Per germline, CDR1 DFQATT and CDR2 SNEGSKA (reference sequence). The V gene end was trimmed by 3 bases and the J gene end by 7 bases; junction bases not matched to a gene: 6. CDR3 size: 14 residues. The CDR3 loop reads CSARRGGSDGELFF. The CDR3, as DNA: TGCAGTGCTAGGCGGGGGGGGAGCGACGGGGAGCTGTTTTTT.

This clonotype was recorded once. A much larger clone lies one base from this, so it may be a read error. The chain joins TRBV20-1 to TRBJ2-2; no clear D gene. The length of the CDR3 is 13 residues. Germline CDR1 is DFQATT and CDR2 is SNEGSKA (reference sequence). CDR3 amino acids: CNASGPGTGELFF. The CDR3 DNA reads as TGCAATGCTAGTGGGCCCGGCACCGGGGAGCTGTTTTTT.